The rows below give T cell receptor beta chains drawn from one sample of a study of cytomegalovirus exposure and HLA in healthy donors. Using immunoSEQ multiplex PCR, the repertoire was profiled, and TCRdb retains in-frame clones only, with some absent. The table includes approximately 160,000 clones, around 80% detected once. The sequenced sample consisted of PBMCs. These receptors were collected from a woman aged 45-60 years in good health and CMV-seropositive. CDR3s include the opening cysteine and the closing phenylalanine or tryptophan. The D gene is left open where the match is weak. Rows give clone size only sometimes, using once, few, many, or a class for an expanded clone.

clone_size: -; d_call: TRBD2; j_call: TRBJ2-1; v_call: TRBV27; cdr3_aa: CASSFLPSGRRYNEQFF; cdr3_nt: TGTGCCAGCAGTTTCCTTCCCAGCGGGAGGCGGTACAATGAGCAGTTCTTC
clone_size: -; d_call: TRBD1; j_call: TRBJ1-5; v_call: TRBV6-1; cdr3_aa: CASSTHRGLQQPQHF; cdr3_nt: TGTGCCAGCAGTACCCACAGGGGGCTTCAACAGCCCCAGCATTTT
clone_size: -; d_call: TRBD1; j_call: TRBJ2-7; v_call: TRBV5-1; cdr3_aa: CAGSKHRGGYEQYF; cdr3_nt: TGCGCCGGCAGCAAACACAGGGGCGGTTACGAGCAGTACTTC
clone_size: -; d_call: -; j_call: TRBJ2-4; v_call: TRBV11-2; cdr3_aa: CASSFGVAGLNIQYF; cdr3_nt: TGTGCCAGCAGCTTTGGAGTGGCGGGGCTAAACATTCAGTACTTC
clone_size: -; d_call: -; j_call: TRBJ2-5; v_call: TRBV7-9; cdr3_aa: CSSSLYEETQYF; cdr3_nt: TGTTCCAGCAGTTTGTATGAAGAGACCCAGTACTTC
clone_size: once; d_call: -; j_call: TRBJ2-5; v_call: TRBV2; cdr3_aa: CASSRGETQYF; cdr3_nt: TGTGCCAGCTCCAGGGGAGAGACCCAGTACTTC
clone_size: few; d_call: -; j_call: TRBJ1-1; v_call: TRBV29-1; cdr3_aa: CSVLKGVRTAASEAFF; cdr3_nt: TGCAGCGTTTTGAAGGGGGTGCGAACCGCCGCATCTGAAGCTTTCTTT
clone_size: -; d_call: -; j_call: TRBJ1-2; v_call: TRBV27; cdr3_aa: CASSPRDSRGYTF; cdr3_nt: TGTGCCAGCAGTCCCCGAGACAGTCGGGGCTACACCTTC
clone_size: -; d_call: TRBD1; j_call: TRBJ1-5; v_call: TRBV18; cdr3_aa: CASSPPGQGTSQPQHF; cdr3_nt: TGTGCCAGCTCACCTCCGGGACAGGGGACAAGTCAGCCCCAGCATTTT
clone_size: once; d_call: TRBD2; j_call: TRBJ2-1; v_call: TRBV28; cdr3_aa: CASSTSASGSSYNEQFF; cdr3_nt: TGTGCCAGCAGCACCTCTGCTAGCGGGAGCTCCTACAATGAGCAGTTCTTC
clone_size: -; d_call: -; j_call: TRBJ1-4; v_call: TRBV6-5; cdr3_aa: CASSPYRPRNEKLFF; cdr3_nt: TGTGCCAGCAGCCCTTACAGGCCCCGCAATGAAAAACTGTTTTTT
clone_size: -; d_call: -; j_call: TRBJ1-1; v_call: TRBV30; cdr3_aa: CAVGGAVNTEAFF; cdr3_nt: TGTGCCGTGGGTGGAGCGGTGAACACTGAAGCTTTCTTT
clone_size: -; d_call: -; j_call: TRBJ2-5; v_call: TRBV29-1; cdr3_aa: CSVLKTGYQETQYF; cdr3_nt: TGCAGCGTTCTTAAGACAGGATACCAAGAGACCCAGTACTTC
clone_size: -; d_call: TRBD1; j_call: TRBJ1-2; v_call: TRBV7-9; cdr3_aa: CSSSLVKTGDYGYTF; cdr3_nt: TGTTCCAGCAGCTTAGTGAAGACAGGGGACTATGGCTACACCTTC
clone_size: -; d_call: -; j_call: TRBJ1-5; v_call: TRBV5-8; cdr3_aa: CASRRFRGNSNQPQHF; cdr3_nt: TGTGCCAGCAGGAGGTTCAGGGGCAATAGCAATCAGCCCCAGCATTTT
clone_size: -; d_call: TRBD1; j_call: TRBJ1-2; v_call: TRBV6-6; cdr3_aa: CASTKDRGGLYGYTF; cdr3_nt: TGTGCCAGCACCAAGGACAGGGGAGGGCTCTATGGCTACACCTTC
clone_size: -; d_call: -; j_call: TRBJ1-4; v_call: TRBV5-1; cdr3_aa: CASSLFDSTTNEKLFF; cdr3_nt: TGCGCCAGCAGCTTGTTCGACAGCACAACTAATGAAAAACTGTTTTTT
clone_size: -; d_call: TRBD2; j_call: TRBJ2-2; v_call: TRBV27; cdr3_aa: CASSFLWTSGRIGAGELFF; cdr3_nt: TGTGCCAGCAGTTTCTTATGGACTAGCGGGAGAATTGGCGCCGGGGAGCTGTTTTTT
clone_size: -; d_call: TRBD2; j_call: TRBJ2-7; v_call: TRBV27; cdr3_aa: CASSLATSGRAYEQYF; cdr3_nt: TGTGCCAGCAGTCTGGCGACTAGCGGGAGGGCCTACGAGCAGTACTTC
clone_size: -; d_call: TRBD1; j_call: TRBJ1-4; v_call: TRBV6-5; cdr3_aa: CASSYSTGGVYEKLFF; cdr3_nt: TGTGCCAGCAGTTATTCGACAGGGGGCGTTTATGAAAAACTGTTTTTT
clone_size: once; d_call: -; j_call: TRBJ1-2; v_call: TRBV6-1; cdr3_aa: CASRGQTFYGYTF; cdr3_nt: TGTGCCAGCAGAGGACAGACCTTCTATGGCTACACCTTC
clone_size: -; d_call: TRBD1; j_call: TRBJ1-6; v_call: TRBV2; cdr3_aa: CASSAGTGGRSPLHF; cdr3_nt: TGTGCCAGCAGTGCCGGGACAGGGGGCCGTTCACCCCTCCACTTT
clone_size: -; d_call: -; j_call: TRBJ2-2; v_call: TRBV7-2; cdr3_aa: CASSFTGFTGELFF; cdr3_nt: TGTGCCAGCAGCTTTACAGGTTTCACCGGGGAGCTGTTTTTT
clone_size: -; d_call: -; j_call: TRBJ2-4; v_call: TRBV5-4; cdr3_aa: CASTMGGAAKNIQYF; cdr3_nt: TGTGCCAGCACCATGGGGGGGGCAGCCAAAAACATTCAGTACTTC
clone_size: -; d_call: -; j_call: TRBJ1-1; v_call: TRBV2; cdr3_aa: CASSVQGAGTEAFF; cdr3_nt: TGTGCCAGCAGTGTTCAGGGAGCGGGCACTGAAGCTTTCTTT
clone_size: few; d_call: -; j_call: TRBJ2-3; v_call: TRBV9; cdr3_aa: CASSVAGFTDTQYF; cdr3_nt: TGTGCCAGCAGCGTAGCGGGATTCACAGATACGCAGTATTTT
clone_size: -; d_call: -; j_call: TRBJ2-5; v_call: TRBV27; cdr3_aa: CASSLRPSWEQYF; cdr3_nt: TGTGCCAGCAGTTTAAGGCCTAGCTGGGAGCAGTACTTC
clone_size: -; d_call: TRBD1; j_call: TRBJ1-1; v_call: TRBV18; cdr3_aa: CASSIVGQGGPEAFF; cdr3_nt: TGTGCCAGCTCAATTGTAGGACAGGGGGGACCTGAAGCTTTCTTT